This T cell receptor beta chain emerged from a study of OX40 agonist ivuxolimab in advanced cancers. Findings and limits, study-wide: Doses of 0.1 to 3.0 mg/kg were accompanied by clonal expansion of CD4+ and CD8+ blood T cells by week 6. The mean number of expanded clones was higher in CD8+ T cells than in CD4+.

Clones were sequenced by immunoSEQ multiplex PCR, and TCRdb holds only the in-frame ones, with some missing. The sample has about 54,000 clones; around four fifths are singletons. CDR1 is SNHLY and CDR2 is FYNNEI in the germline V gene. The CDR3 runs to 14 residues. Trimming took off 3 bases at V and 2 bases at J, with 10 bases between the two ends. A few counts support this clone. The antigen is unknown. This receptor was taken from an adult with an advanced solid tumor such as melanoma, head and neck, liver or kidney cancer. The chain joins TRBV2 to TRBJ1-1; D remains ambiguous. The sample was CD4+ or CD8+ T cells sorted from blood, taken in a trial of the OX40 agonist ivuxolimab. CDR3 sequence (DNA): TGTGCCAGCAGTGACGCAGGATATAACACTGAAGCTTTCTTT. It encodes CASSDAGYNTEAFF.